The TCR beta chain under discussion was sequenced for a study of CXCR3-negative and CXCR3-positive naive CD8 T cells. TRB cDNA libraries were made by UMI-labeled 5' RACE. TCRdb reworked the 5' RACE reads into one entry per CDR3 protein, no DNA. This sample's clone table lists under 85,000 distinct CDR3 sequences. Germline CDR1 SGHTA, CDR2 FQGTGA. There are 15 residues in the CDR3. The sample was naive CXCR3- CD8+ T cells from blood. Subset meaning: CD45RO-CCR7+CD27+CD95- naive CD8+ T cells lacking CXCR3 (TNR3-). The source of this sequence is a human donor in good health. Some clones in this sample may be carry-over from other donors' samples. This rearrangement joins TRBV7-3 to TRBJ2-1; TCRdb lists TRBD2, though no DNA is available to test this call. CDR3 amino acids: CASSLIAGGLGEQFF.